The rows below give T cell receptor beta chains drawn from one sample of a study of blood T cell repertoires in COVID-19. Data came from immunoSEQ multiplex PCR; TCRdb stores just in-frame clones and leaves some out. The data contain about 56,000 clones, less than 90% of them seen just once; the ten biggest clones take up 10% to 15%. The sequenced sample was peripheral blood. These receptors all stem from an elderly woman with acute or convalescent COVID-19. CDR3s include the opening cysteine and the closing phenylalanine or tryptophan. D genes are given only for firm matches. Clone size is not always given. Where it is, it says once, few, many or a class for expanded clones.

d_gene | j_gene | v_gene | abundance | CDR3aa | CDR3nt
TRBD1 | TRBJ1-2 | TRBV15 | NA | CATSPRQGAVYGYTF | TGTGCCACCAGCCCCAGACAGGGGGCGGTGTATGGCTACACCTTC
TRBD1 | TRBJ1-2 | TRBV2 | NA | CASRRRRTGVGYTF | TGTGCCAGCAGGAGGCGTCGGACAGGGGTAGGCTACACCTTC
TRBD1 | TRBJ1-1 | TRBV2 | once | CASSEVGTGFNTEAFF | TGTGCCAGCAGTGAAGTGGGGACAGGGTTCAACACTGAAGCTTTCTTT
TRBD1 | TRBJ1-2 | TRBV5-4 | NA | CASSLVGRGPYGYTF | TGTGCCAGCAGCTTGGTAGGCAGGGGGCCCTATGGCTACACCTTC
TRBD2 | TRBJ2-7 | TRBV5-4 | NA | CASSLAGGDEQYF | TGTGCCAGCAGCTTGGCCGGGGGGGACGAGCAGTACTTC
NA | TRBJ1-5 | TRBV3-1/TRBV3-2 | NA | CASSQDRALNQPQHF | TGTGCCAGCAGCCAAGACAGGGCGCTCAATCAGCCCCAGCATTTT
TRBD1 | TRBJ2-7 | TRBV6-4 | NA | CASAAGTGPYEQYF | TGTGCCAGCGCAGCCGGGACAGGGCCCTACGAGCAGTACTTC
TRBD2 | TRBJ2-1 | TRBV3-1/TRBV3-2 | once | CASSQSAGGRSYNEQFF | TGTGCCAGCAGCCAATCGGCGGGGGGCCGTTCCTACAATGAGCAGTTCTTC
NA | TRBJ1-5 | TRBV4-1 | NA | CASSQQINQPQHF | TGCGCCAGCAGCCAACAGATTAATCAGCCCCAGCATTTT
NA | TRBJ1-6 | TRBV6-4 | NA | CASSDGRPRWDSPLHF | TGTGCCAGCAGCGACGGCAGGCCCAGGTGGGATTCACCCCTCCACTTT
NA | TRBJ1-4 | TRBV7-2 | NA | CASSLNMYEKLFF | TGTGCCAGCAGCTTAAACATGTACGAAAAACTGTTTTTT
NA | TRBJ2-2 | TRBV5-1 | NA | CASSPPGQGSTGELFF | TGCGCCAGCAGCCCCCCGGGTCAGGGGAGCACCGGGGAGCTGTTTTTT
TRBD1 | TRBJ2-7 | TRBV5-1 | NA | CASSPGTGLYEQYF | TGCGCCAGCAGCCCTGGGACAGGTCTCTACGAGCAGTACTTC
NA | TRBJ1-5 | TRBV19 | NA | CASQRGIFRSVNQPQHF | TGTGCCAGCCAGAGGGGGATATTCCGGTCAGTCAATCAGCCCCAGCATTTT
TRBD2 | TRBJ2-3 | TRBV19 | NA | CASSPPVGGGTDTQYF | TGTGCCAGTAGTCCCCCCGTGGGGGGAGGGACAGATACGCAGTATTTT